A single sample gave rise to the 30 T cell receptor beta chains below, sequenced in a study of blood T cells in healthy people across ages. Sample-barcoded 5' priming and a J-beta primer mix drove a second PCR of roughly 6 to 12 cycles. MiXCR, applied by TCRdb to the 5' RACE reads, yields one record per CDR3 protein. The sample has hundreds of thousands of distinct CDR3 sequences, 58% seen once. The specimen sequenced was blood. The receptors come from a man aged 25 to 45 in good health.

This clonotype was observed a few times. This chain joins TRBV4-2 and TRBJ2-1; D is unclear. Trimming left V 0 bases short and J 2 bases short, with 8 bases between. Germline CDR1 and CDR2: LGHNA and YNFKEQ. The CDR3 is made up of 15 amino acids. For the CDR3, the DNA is TGTGCCAGCAGCCAAGAGGAGTTCACCTACAATGAGCAGTTCTTC. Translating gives CASSQEEFTYNEQFF.

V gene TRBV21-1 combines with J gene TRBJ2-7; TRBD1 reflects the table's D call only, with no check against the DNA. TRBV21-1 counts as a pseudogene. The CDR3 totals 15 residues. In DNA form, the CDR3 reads TGTGCCAGCAGCACTCGTCAGGGTGGGGGCTGGCAGCAGTACTTC. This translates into CASSTRQGGGWQQYF.

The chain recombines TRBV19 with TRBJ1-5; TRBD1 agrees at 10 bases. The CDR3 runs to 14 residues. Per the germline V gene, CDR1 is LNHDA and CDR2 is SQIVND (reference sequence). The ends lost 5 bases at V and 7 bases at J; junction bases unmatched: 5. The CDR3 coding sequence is TGTGCCAGTAGTCTAGGACAGGGGGAACAGCCCCAGCATTTT. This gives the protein CASSLGQGEQPQHF.

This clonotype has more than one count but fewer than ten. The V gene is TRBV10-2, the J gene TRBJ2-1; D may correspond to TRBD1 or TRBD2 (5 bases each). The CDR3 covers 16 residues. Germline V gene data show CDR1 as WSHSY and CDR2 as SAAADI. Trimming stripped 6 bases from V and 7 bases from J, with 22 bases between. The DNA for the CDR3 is TGCGCCAGCAGGAGACCCTTTGGGGGAGATAGGAATGAGCAGTTCTTC. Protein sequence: CASRRPFGGDRNEQFF.

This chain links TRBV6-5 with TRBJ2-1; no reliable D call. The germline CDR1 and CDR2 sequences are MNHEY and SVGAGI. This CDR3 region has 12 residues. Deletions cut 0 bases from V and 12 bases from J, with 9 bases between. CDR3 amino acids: CASSYSPELQFF. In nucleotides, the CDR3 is TGTGCCAGCAGTTACTCCCCCGAGTTGCAGTTCTTC.

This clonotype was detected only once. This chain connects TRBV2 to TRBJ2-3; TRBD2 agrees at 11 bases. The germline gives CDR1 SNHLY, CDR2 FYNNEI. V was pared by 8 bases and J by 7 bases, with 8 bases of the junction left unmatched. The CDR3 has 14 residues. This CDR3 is CASAGSGGGHTQYF. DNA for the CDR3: TGTGCCAGCGCCGGTAGCGGGGGGGGTCATACGCAGTATTTT.

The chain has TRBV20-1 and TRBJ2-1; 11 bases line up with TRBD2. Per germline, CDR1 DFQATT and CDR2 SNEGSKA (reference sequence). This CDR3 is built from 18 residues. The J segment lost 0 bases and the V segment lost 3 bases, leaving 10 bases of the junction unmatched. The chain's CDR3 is CSASLAGGRSHSYNEQFF. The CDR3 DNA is TGCAGTGCTAGTCTAGCGGGGGGCCGATCTCACTCCTACAATGAGCAGTTCTTC.

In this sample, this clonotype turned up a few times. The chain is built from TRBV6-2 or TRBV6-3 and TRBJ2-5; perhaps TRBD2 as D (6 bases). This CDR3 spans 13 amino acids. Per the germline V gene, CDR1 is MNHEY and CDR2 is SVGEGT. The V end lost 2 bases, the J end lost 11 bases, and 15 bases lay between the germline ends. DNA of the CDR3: TGTGCCAGCAGTTACGGGGGGATCGATGAGCAGTACTTC. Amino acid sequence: CASSYGGIDEQYF.

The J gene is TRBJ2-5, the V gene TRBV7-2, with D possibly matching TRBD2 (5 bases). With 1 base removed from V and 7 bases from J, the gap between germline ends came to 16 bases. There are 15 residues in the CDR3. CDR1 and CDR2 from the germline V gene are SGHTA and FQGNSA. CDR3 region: CASSLEGTRATTQYF. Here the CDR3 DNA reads TGTGCCAGCAGCTTAGAGGGCACGCGGGCGACGACCCAGTACTTC.

In DNA form, the CDR3 reads TGTGCCAGCAGTGCCCCCCGTAACTCTGGGGCCAACGTCCTGACTTTC. This sequence encodes CASSAPRNSGANVLTF. The chain couples TRBV27 to TRBJ2-6; no firm D call. V was pared by 5 bases and J by 0 bases, with 11 bases between. CDR3 length equals 16 residues. Per germline, CDR1 MNHEY and CDR2 SMNVEV (reference sequence).

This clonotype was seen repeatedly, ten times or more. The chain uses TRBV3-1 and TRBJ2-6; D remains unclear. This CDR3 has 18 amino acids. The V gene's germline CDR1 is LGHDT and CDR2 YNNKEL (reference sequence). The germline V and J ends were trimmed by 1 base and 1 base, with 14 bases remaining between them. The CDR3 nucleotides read TGTGCCAGCAGCCAAGTTGGGGTTGTTCTATCTGGGGCCAACGTCCTGACTTTC. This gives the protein CASSQVGVVLSGANVLTF. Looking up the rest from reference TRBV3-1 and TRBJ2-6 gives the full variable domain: DTAVSQTPKYLVTQMGNDKSIKCEQNLGHDTMYWYKQDSKKFLKIMFSYNNKELIINETVPNRFSPKSPDKAHLNLHINSLELGDSAVYFCASSQVGVVLSGANVLTFGAGSRLTVL.

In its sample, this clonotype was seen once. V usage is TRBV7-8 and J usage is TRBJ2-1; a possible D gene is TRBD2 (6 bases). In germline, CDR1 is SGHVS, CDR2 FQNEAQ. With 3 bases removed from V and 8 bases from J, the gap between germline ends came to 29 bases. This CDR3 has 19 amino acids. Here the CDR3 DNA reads TGTGCCAGCAGCTTTGTTCGGCGGGCACCGGGGGAGAGGGTTCATGAGCAGTTCTTC. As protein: CASSFVRRAPGERVHEQFF.

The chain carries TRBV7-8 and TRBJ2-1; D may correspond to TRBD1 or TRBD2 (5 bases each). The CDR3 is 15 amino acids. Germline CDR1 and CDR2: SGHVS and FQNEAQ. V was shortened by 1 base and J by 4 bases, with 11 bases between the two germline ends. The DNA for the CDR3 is TGTGCCAGCAGCTTAGGGGGGAGTAAATACAATGAGCAGTTCTTC. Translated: CASSLGGSKYNEQFF.

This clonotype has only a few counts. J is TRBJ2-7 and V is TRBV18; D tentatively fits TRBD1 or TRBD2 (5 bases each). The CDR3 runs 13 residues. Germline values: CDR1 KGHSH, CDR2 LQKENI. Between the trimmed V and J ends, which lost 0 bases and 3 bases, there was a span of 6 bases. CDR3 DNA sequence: TGTGCCAGCTCACCACCGGGGGACTACGAGCAGTACTTC. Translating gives CASSPPGDYEQYF.

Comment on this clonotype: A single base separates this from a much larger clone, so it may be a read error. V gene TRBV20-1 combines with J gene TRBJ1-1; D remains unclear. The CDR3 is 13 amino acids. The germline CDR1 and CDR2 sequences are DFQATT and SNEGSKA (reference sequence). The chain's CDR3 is CSANRDPNTETFF. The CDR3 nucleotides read TGCAGTGCTAACCGGGATCCGAACACTGAAACTTTCTTT.

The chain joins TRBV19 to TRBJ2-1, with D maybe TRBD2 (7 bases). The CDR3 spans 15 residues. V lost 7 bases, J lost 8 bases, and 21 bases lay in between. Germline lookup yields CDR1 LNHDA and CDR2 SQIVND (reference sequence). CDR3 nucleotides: TGTGCCAGTACCATAGGGGGGGAGATCGGCGATGAGCAGTTCTTC. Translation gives CASTIGGEIGDEQFF.

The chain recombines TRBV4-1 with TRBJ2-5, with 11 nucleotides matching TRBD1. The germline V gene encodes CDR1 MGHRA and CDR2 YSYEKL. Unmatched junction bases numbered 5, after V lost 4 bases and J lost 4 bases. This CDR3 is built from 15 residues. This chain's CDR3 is CASSLGQGEIETQYF. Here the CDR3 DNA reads TGCGCCAGCAGCCTGGGACAGGGGGAAATAGAGACCCAGTACTTC.

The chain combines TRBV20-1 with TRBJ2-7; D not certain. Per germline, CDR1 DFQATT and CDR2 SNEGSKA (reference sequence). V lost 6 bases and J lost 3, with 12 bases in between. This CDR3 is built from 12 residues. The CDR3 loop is CSANGPSYEQYF. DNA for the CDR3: TGCAGTGCGAACGGACCGAGCTACGAGCAGTACTTC.

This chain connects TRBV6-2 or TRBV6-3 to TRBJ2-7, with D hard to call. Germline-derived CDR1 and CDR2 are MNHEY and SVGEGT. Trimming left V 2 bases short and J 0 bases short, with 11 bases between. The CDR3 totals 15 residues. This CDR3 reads CASSYGRRSSYEQYF. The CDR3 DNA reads TGTGCCAGCAGTTACGGTCGGCGCAGCTCCTACGAGCAGTACTTC.

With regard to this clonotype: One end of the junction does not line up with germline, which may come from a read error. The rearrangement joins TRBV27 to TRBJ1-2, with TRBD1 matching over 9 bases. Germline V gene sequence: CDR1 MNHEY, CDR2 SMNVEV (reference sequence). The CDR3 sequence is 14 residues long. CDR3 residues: CASRRQGEGYGYTF. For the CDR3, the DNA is TGTGCCAGCAGGCGACAGGGGGAAGGCTATGGTTACACCTTC.

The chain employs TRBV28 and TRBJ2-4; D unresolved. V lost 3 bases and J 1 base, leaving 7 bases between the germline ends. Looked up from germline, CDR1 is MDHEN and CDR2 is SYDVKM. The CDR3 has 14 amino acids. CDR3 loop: CASSFRQAKNIQYF. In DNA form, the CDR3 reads TGTGCCAGCAGTTTCCGGCAGGCCAAAAACATTCAGTACTTC.

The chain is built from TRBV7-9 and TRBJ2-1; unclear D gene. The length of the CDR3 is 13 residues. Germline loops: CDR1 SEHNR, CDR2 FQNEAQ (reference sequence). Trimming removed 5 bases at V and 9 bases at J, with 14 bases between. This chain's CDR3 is CASSATLESEQFF. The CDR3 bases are TGTGCCAGCAGCGCCACCTTAGAAAGTGAGCAGTTCTTC. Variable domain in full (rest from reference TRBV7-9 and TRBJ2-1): DTGVSQNPRHKITKRGQNVTFRCDPISEHNRLYWYRQTLGQGPEFLTYFQNEAQLEKSRLLSDRFSAERPKGSFSTLEIQRTEQGDSAMYLCASSATLESEQFFGPGTRLTVL.

CDR3 nucleotide sequence: TGTGCCAGCAGCCAAGTCCTTGGAGTAGTAGAGACCCAGTACTTC. Translating it yields CASSQVLGVVETQYF. The chain links TRBV4-2 to TRBJ2-5, with D unclear. V was clipped by 1 base and J by 4 bases, with 13 bases between them. This CDR3 is 15 amino acids long. Germline CDR1 is LGHNA and CDR2 is YNFKEQ.

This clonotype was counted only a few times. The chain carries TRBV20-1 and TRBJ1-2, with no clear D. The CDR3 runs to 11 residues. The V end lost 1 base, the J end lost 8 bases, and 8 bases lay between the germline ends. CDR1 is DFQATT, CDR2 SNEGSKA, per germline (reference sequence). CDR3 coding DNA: TGCAGTGCTAGAGGAGAGGAGGGCTACACCTTC. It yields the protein CSARGEEGYTF.

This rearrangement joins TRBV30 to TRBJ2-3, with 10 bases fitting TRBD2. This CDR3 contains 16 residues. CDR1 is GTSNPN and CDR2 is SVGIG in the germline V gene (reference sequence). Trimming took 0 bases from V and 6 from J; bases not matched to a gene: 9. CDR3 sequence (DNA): TGTGCCTGGAGTGTAGGGCTAGCGGGAGCAGACGATACGCAGTATTTT. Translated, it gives CAWSVGLAGADDTQYF.

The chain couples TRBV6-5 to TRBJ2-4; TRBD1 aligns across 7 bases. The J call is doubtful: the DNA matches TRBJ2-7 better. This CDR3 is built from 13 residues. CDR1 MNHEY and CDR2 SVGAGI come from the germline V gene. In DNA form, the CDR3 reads TGTGCCAGCAGTTTCCGGCGACAGGGCGAGCAGTACTTC. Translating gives CASSFRRQGEQYF.

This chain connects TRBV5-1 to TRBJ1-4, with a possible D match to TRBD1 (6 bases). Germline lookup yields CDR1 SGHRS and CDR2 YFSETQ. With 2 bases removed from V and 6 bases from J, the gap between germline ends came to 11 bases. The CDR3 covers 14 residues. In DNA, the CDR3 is TGCGCCAGCAGCTTCACAGGGAATGATGAAAAACTGTTTTTT. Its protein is CASSFTGNDEKLFF.

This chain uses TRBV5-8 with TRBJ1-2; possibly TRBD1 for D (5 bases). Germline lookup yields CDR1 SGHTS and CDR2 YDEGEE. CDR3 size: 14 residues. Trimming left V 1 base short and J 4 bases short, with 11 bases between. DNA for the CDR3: TGTGCCAGCAGCTTGCGTGGGGGTAGCTATGGCTACACCTTC. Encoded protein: CASSLRGGSYGYTF. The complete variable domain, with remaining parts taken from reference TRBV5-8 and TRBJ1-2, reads EAGVTQSPTHLIKTRGQQATLRCSPISGHTSVYWYQQALGLGLQFLLWYDEGEERNRGNFPPRFSGRQFPNYSSELNVNALELEDSALYLCASSLRGGSYGYTFGSGTRLTVV.

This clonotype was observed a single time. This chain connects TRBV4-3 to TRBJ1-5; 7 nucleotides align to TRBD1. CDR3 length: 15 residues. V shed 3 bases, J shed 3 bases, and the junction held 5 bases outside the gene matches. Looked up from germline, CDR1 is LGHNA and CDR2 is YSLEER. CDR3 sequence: CASSQDRSPNQPQHF. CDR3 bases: TGCGCCAGCAGCCAGGACAGGAGCCCCAATCAGCCCCAGCATTTT.

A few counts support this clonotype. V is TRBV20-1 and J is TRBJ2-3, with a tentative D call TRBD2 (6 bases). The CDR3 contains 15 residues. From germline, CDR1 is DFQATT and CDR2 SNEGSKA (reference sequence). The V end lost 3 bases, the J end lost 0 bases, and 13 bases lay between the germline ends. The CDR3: CSASSHSGSTDTQYF. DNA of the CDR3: TGCAGTGCTAGTAGCCATAGCGGTAGCACAGATACGCAGTATTTT.